The next 2 T cell receptor beta chains were all read from a single sample in a study of identical twins. TCRdb re-called the 5' RACE reads with MiXCR, one entry per CDR3 protein. The repertoire has 700,000 or so distinct CDR3 sequences, about 9.4% of them found once; the top ten carry roughly 0.97%. These data are also associated with another study on yellow fever vaccine responses in identical twins.

Sequencing was performed on PBMCs. These receptor sequences come from a woman aged 18-29 years in good health.

V gene TRBV6-1 combines with J gene TRBJ1-1; D gene ambiguous. The CDR3 is made up of 14 amino acids. Germline V lookup: CDR1 MNHNS, CDR2 SASEGT. V lost 7 bases and J lost 1, with 13 bases in between. This CDR3 reads CASNIQKTNTEAFF. In DNA form, the CDR3 reads TGTGCCAGCAATATCCAGAAGACGAACACTGAAGCTTTCTTT.

This clonotype has only a few counts. V usage is TRBV24-1 and J usage is TRBJ2-2; TRBD2 might be the D (6 bases). The CDR3 has 14 residues. The ends were cut back, 6 bases at V and 6 bases at J, with 13 bases in the middle. Looked up from germline, CDR1 is KGHDR and CDR2 is SFDVKD. The CDR3 DNA follows: TGTGCCACCAGTTTCACGGGAGTCCCCGGGGAGCTGTTTTTT. Protein product: CATSFTGVPGELFF.